This T cell receptor beta chain emerged from a study of T cell responses to AZD1222 COVID-19 vaccine. Study-wide background: Second-dose groups at about 4 or about 12 weeks were pooled.

Overall study results and limits: Just five or six AZD1222 recipients were seropositive at baseline. The donor group comprised mostly white British people and more females; the analysis possibly underestimated clonal diversity.

Germline lookup yields CDR1 SGHNT and CDR2 YYREEE (reference sequence). V shed 4 bases, J shed 5 bases, and the junction held 11 bases outside the gene matches. This CDR3 spans 19 amino acids. Remarks on this clone: Its antigen is unknown.

Using immunoSEQ multiplex PCR, the repertoire was profiled, and TCRdb retains in-frame clones only, with some absent. Among 100,000 or so clones listed, around 94% were seen once. The chain carries TRBV5-4 and TRBJ2-2, with 16 bases that match TRBD2. Sequencing used peripheral blood, obtained on day 0 of AZD1222 vaccination. This sequence was found in an adult in good health. CDR3 loop: CASSGTGTSGRARTGELFF. The CDR3 DNA reads TGTGCCAGCAGCGGAACCGGGACTAGCGGGAGGGCCAGGACCGGGGAGCTGTTTTTT.